This T cell receptor (beta chain) comes out of a study of blood T cell repertoires in COVID-19. This clone was found once. Participants spanned ages about 18 to 100 years and resided in 20 to 30 US areas. Participant-given clinical history determined each cohort assignment. The table came from immunoSEQ multiplex PCR; TCRdb's copy has only in-frame clones and leaves some out. The sample records a few hundred thousand clones, 87% being singletons. Germline V CDR1 and CDR2: SNHLY, FYNNEI. V shed 4 bases and J 7 bases; nucleotides not matched to a gene: 7. The CDR3 covers 14 residues. The gene calls are TRBV2 and TRBJ2-7; 10 bases match TRBD1. Sequenced: PBMCs or T cells enriched from blood (not recorded which). The receptor comes from a woman aged 35 to 49 who had recovered from COVID-19. CDR3 in amino acids: CASSAGTGAREQYF. Written as DNA, the CDR3 is TGTGCCAGCAGTGCAGGGACAGGGGCCCGGGAGCAGTACTTC.